One sample yielded the 12 T cell receptor beta chains listed below, sequenced in a study of T cells after yellow fever vaccination (dated 2019 in TCRdb). Receptors were amplified or captured by 5' RACE. TCRdb lists the instrument as Illumina HiSeq 2500. TCRdb ran its own pipeline on the public reads, namely fastp trimming at Q25 and MiXCR clone calling, and kept in-frame beta chains. Identical CDR3 protein sequences are pooled into one entry, listed with their most common genes and DNA. The sample table holds about 580,000 distinct CDR3 sequences, of which approximately 16% were seen once. Around 15% of the sample is in the top ten clones. Read against the paper, the sample's treatment or condition label means: live attenuated yellow fever vaccine strain. The source was PBMCs, collected around 5 days after the first yellow fever vaccination. These receptors originate from a man between 18 and 29 years old who received the YFV17D yellow fever vaccine.

This clonotype was detected a few times. This rearrangement joins TRBV7-9 to TRBJ2-7, with no clear D. The CDR3 contains 11 residues. V lost 7 bases and J lost 9, with 13 bases in between. Germline V gene lookup returns CDR1 SEHNR and CDR2 FQNEAQ (reference sequence). This CDR3 is CASTSIQAQYF. The CDR3 DNA sequence: TGTGCCAGCACATCTATCCAGGCGCAGTACTTC. Using reference TRBV7-9 and TRBJ2-7 for the parts outside the CDR3, the full variable domain is DTGVSQNPRHKITKRGQNVTFRCDPISEHNRLYWYRQTLGQGPEFLTYFQNEAQLEKSRLLSDRFSAERPKGSFSTLEIQRTEQGDSAMYLCASTSIQAQYFGPGTRLTVT.

This clonotype was recorded a few times. CDR3 in DNA: TGCAGTGCTAGTGGGACTAGCGGGGGTCTACAAGAGACCCAGTACTTC. Encoded protein: CSASGTSGGLQETQYF. V and J are TRBV20-1 and TRBJ2-5; 14 nucleotides match TRBD2. Germline V gives CDR1 DFQATT, CDR2 SNEGSKA (reference sequence). V dropped 3 bases and J dropped 2; count of bases not matched to a gene: 5. This CDR3 is built from 16 residues.

This clonotype was counted between two and nine times. The chain links TRBV7-2 to TRBJ2-5, with 7 bases matching TRBD2. The CDR3 loop spans 16 amino acids. Per germline, CDR1 SGHTA and CDR2 FQGNSA. Germline trimming cut 4 bases from V and 5 bases from J; bases unmatched to any gene: 13. The CDR3 DNA sequence: TGTGCCAGCAGCTCCCCACGCGGGGGTGTCAAGGAGACCCAGTACTTC. Encoded protein: CASSSPRGGVKETQYF.

The chain has TRBV28 and TRBJ2-1, with D tentatively TRBD1 or TRBD2 (6 bases each). Between the trimmed V and J ends, which lost 6 bases and 3 bases, there was a span of 24 bases. The CDR3 totals 18 residues. In germline, CDR1 is MDHEN, CDR2 SYDVKM. The CDR3 nucleotides are TGTGCCAGCAGCTCCCGCCCGGGACATGGGGGGATCTACAATGAGCAGTTCTTC. It is translated as CASSSRPGHGGIYNEQFF.

This clonotype occurred a few times. This chain uses TRBV11-2 with TRBJ2-1; 8 bases match TRBD1. CDR3 length equals 16 residues. V trimming: 3 bases; J trimming: 13 bases; junction bases outside the gene matches: 17. The germline CDR1 and CDR2 sequences are SGHAT and FQNNGV. DNA of the CDR3: TGTGCCAGCAGCTTTGGGACAGGCCCAGACCAGGGGGAACAGTTCTTC. Its protein is CASSFGTGPDQGEQFF.

This chain links TRBV7-8 with TRBJ2-3; D is uncertain. Trimming removed 1 base at V and 0 bases at J, with 11 bases between. Germline CDR1 is SGHVS and CDR2 is FQNEAQ. The length of the CDR3 is 16 residues. The CDR3 region has the DNA TGTGCCAGCAGCTTAGTGCTGCGTTCTAGCACAGATACGCAGTATTTT. Protein sequence: CASSLVLRSSTDTQYF.

This clonotype came up a few times. A read error may produce the germline difference seen at one junction end. The chain uses TRBV7-2 and TRBJ2-3, with TRBD2 identical over 12 bases. This CDR3 is built from 15 residues. The germline gives CDR1 SGHTA, CDR2 FQGNSA. In DNA, the CDR3 is TGTGCCAGCAGCCTAGCGGGGGGGCGCCAAGATACGCAGTATTTT. Amino acids: CASSLAGGRQDTQYF.

The CDR3 reads CASSVDYTQPQHF. The CDR3 coding sequence is TGTGCCAGCAGCGTAGATTATACTCAGCCCCAGCATTTT. V gene TRBV9 combines with J gene TRBJ1-5; no definite D call. The CDR3 is made up of 13 amino acids. Between the trimmed V and J ends, which lost 0 bases and 6 bases, there was a span of 7 bases. Germline lookup yields CDR1 SGDLS and CDR2 YYNGEE.

This chain uses TRBV5-1 with TRBJ2-1; no reliable D call. Trimming pared 1 base from V and 4 bases from J, leaving 6 bases between. This CDR3 spans 13 amino acids. Germline values: CDR1 SGHRS, CDR2 YFSETQ. Here the CDR3 DNA reads TGCGCCAGCAGCTTGTATTTTTACAATGAGCAGTTCTTC. Translating gives CASSLYFYNEQFF.

This chain uses TRBV5-1 with TRBJ1-2; no reliable D call. Germline lookup yields CDR1 SGHRS and CDR2 YFSETQ. The ends were cut back, 4 bases at V and 3 bases at J, with 10 bases in the middle. The CDR3 length is 13 residues. CDR3 region: CASSHSDYYGYTF. In nucleotides, the CDR3 is TGCGCCAGCAGCCACAGCGACTACTATGGCTACACCTTC.

This clonotype was observed a few times. The V gene is TRBV5-1, the J gene TRBJ1-2; weak D call: TRBD1 (6 bases). CDR1 is SGHRS and CDR2 is YFSETQ in the germline V gene. V dropped 5 bases and J dropped 5 bases, with 16 bases sitting between them. The CDR3 length is 14 residues. The CDR3 loop reads CASSEDSGFYGYTF. The CDR3 coding sequence is TGCGCCAGCAGTGAGGACAGCGGCTTTTATGGCTACACCTTC.

The CDR3 spells CASSQNGRQETQYF. The CDR3 DNA reads as TGTGCCAGCAGCCAAAACGGGAGGCAAGAGACCCAGTACTTC. The J gene is TRBJ2-5, the V gene TRBV7-7; 7 bases fit TRBD2. The germline CDR1 and CDR2 sequences are SSHAT and FNYEAQ (reference sequence). This CDR3 contains 14 residues. Trimming cost V 5 bases and J 2 bases; bases outside gene matches: 5.